The next 16 T cell receptor beta chains were all read from a single sample in a study of shared clonotypes between healthy human individuals. Data came from immunoSEQ multiplex PCR; TCRdb stores just in-frame clones and leaves some out. Of 2,500,000 or so clones listed, roughly 90% were seen once; the top ten hold 0.37%. Material: naive CD4+ T cells from PBMCs. Subset denoted: CD45RA+ positively selected. All receptors derive from a man between 18 and 35 years old in good health. Some clones in this sample may be carry-over from other donors' samples.

The chain recombines TRBV6-5 with TRBJ2-7; D ambiguous. V lost 0 bases, J lost 2 bases, and 11 bases lay in between. Germline-derived CDR1 and CDR2 are MNHEY and SVGAGI. The CDR3 loop spans 15 amino acids. CDR3 DNA: TGTGCCAGCAGTTACTCCCCGACGCAAGCCTACGAGCAGTACTTC. It is translated as CASSYSPTQAYEQYF.

The rearrangement joins TRBV2 to TRBJ2-3; no reliable D call. Trimming left V 2 bases short and J 0 bases short, with 9 bases between. CDR3 length equals 15 residues. CDR1 is SNHLY, CDR2 FYNNEI, per germline. The CDR3 nucleotides are TGTGCCAGCAGTGAATTGGTGGCTAGCACAGATACGCAGTATTTT. Protein: CASSELVASTDTQYF. The full variable domain, with the rest looked up from reference TRBV2 and TRBJ2-3, is EPEVTQTPSHQVTQMGQEVILRCVPISNHLYFYWYRQILGQKVEFLVSFYNNEISEKSEIFDDQFSVERPDGSNFTLKIRSTKLEDSAMYFCASSELVASTDTQYFGPGTRLTVL.

V and J are TRBV5-1 and TRBJ1-5; 7 bases map to TRBD1. Germline V CDR1 and CDR2: SGHRS, YFSETQ. Unmatched junction bases numbered 4, after V lost 4 bases and J lost 3 bases. This CDR3 region has 14 residues. DNA for the CDR3: TGCGCCAGCAGCACTACAGGGGTCAATCAGCCCCAGCATTTT. The encoded protein is CASSTTGVNQPQHF.

The genes are TRBV28 and TRBJ2-3; D not certain. This CDR3 comprises 13 residues. V was shortened by 5 bases and J by 3 bases, with 9 bases between the two germline ends. The germline CDR1 and CDR2 sequences are MDHEN and SYDVKM. The DNA of the CDR3 is TGTGCCAGCAGTCCTGAGCCGACAGATACGCAGTATTTT. Translating gives CASSPEPTDTQYF.

The J gene is TRBJ2-7, the V gene TRBV7-2, with TRBD2 identical over 12 bases. The CDR3 has 17 residues. The V segment lost 4 bases and the J segment 6 bases; nucleotides outside the gene matches: 13. Germline lookup yields CDR1 SGHTA and CDR2 FQGNSA. CDR3 loop: CASSSQWSSGRALEQYF. For the CDR3, the DNA is TGTGCCAGCAGCTCTCAATGGTCTAGCGGGAGGGCCCTCGAGCAGTACTTC.

The V call is TRBV7-3, the J call TRBJ2-6; 9 positions agree with TRBD1. The CDR3 contains 18 residues. With V trimmed by 5 bases and J by 0 bases, 8 bases remained unmatched. Germline V CDR1 and CDR2: SGHTA, FQGTGA. As DNA, the CDR3 is TGTGCCAGCAGCCTTCTAACAGGGGGCCCCTCTGGGGCCAACGTCCTGACTTTC. It yields the protein CASSLLTGGPSGANVLTF.

The chain couples TRBV28 to TRBJ2-3; 7 bases map to TRBD2. The CDR3 is 12 residues long. V was clipped by 5 bases and J by 9 bases; unmatched bases: 5. Germline CDR1 MDHEN, CDR2 SYDVKM. CDR3 loop: CASSGGVQTQYF. CDR3 sequence (DNA): TGTGCCAGCAGTGGGGGGGTCCAGACGCAGTATTTT.

V and J are TRBV7-2 and TRBJ1-5; no definite D call. This CDR3 contains 14 residues. Looked up from germline, CDR1 is SGHTA and CDR2 is FQGNSA. Trimming took 5 bases from V and 3 from J, leaving 11 bases between them. In nucleotides, the CDR3 is TGTGCCAGCAGCCGCCGGGCAGACAATCAGCCCCAGCATTTT. Translated: CASSRRADNQPQHF.

The chain joins TRBV19 to TRBJ1-5, with 9 bases identical to TRBD1. Per the germline V gene, CDR1 is LNHDA and CDR2 is SQIVND (reference sequence). Trimming cost V 3 bases and J 8 bases; bases outside gene matches: 8. This CDR3 spans 15 amino acids. CDR3: CASSIKGTGYEPQHF. Written as DNA, the CDR3 is TGTGCCAGTAGTATCAAGGGGACAGGGTATGAGCCCCAGCATTTT.

The chain recombines TRBV7-8 with TRBJ2-7, with D tentatively TRBD1 (5 bases). Germline CDR1 and CDR2: SGHVS and FQNEAQ. The CDR3 extends over 14 amino acids. V lost 4 bases and J 7 bases, leaving 17 bases between the germline ends. The CDR3 DNA follows: TGTGCCAGCAGCTCCCAAATGGCGGCAGGGGAGCAGTACTTC. It yields the protein CASSSQMAAGEQYF.

This sequence joins TRBV5-1 and TRBJ2-1; 9 bases map to TRBD1. Germline values: CDR1 SGHRS, CDR2 YFSETQ. This CDR3 is built from 17 residues. V trimming: 3 bases; J trimming: 0 bases; junction bases outside the gene matches: 7. CDR3 protein: CASSWGQGTISYNEQFF. CDR3 nucleotide sequence: TGCGCCAGCAGCTGGGGACAGGGAACTATCTCCTACAATGAGCAGTTCTTC.

A single count supports this clone. CDR3 region: CASSMVPGNQPQHF. The CDR3 nucleotides read TGTGCCAGTAGTATGGTACCAGGCAATCAGCCCCAGCATTTT. The rearrangement links TRBV19 to TRBJ1-5; D not resolved. Germline loops: CDR1 LNHDA, CDR2 SQIVND (reference sequence). This CDR3 is 14 amino acids long. V lost 3 bases and J 2 bases, leaving 8 bases between the germline ends.

The V gene is TRBV27, the J gene TRBJ1-5; a possible D gene is TRBD1 (6 bases). The ends were cut back, 6 bases at V and 6 bases at J, with 15 bases in the middle. The germline gives CDR1 MNHEY, CDR2 SMNVEV (reference sequence). The CDR3 loop spans 14 amino acids. The CDR3 region is CASSRTGYPQPQHF. The CDR3 DNA reads as TGTGCCAGCAGCCGTACAGGGTATCCTCAGCCCCAGCATTTT.

The chain has TRBV30 and TRBJ1-2; D call uncertain. The length of the CDR3 is 12 residues. The germline V gene encodes CDR1 GTSNPN and CDR2 SVGIG (reference sequence). V was shortened by 2 bases and J by 6 bases, with 10 bases between the two germline ends. This CDR3 reads CAWSRAANGYTF. The CDR3 DNA is TGTGCCTGGAGTAGGGCAGCCAATGGCTACACCTTC.

This sequence joins TRBV6-1 and TRBJ2-7; D is ambiguous. The CDR3 has 15 amino acids. The V gene lost 1 base and the J gene lost 4 bases, with 14 bases spanning the gap. The germline gives CDR1 MNHNS, CDR2 SASEGT. CDR3 region: CASSEGTVYRYEQYF. CDR3 in DNA: TGTGCCAGCAGTGAAGGGACCGTTTATAGATACGAGCAGTACTTC.

This chain joins TRBV7-3 and TRBJ2-1; the D gene is possibly TRBD1 (5 bases). V was clipped by 4 bases and J by 5 bases, with 9 bases between them. Germline V gene data show CDR1 as SGHTA and CDR2 as FQGTGA. The CDR3 spans 13 residues. The CDR3 coding sequence is TGTGCCAGCAGCTATACAGGAAACAATGAGCAGTTCTTC. Residues: CASSYTGNNEQFF.